This TCR beta chain was sequenced for a study of cytotoxic CD8 clonotypes in ibrutinib-treated CLL. The method was immunoSEQ multiplex PCR; TCRdb's version includes in-frame clones alone and lacks a portion of them. The sample has over 200,000 clones, 79% seen once. CDR1 is KGHSH and CDR2 is LQKENI in the germline V gene. V lost 3 bases to trimming and J lost 3 bases; unmatched junction nucleotides: 0. The CDR3 length is 14 residues. This chain links TRBV18 with TRBJ2-5; 11 nucleotides align to TRBD2. The sequence was collected from a human donor with chronic lymphocytic leukemia. Specimen: PBMCs, collected after 12 months of ibrutinib treatment. In DNA form, the CDR3 reads TGTGCCAGCTCACCGACTAGCGGGGAAGAGACCCAGTACTTC. It is translated as CASSPTSGEETQYF.